These 25 T cell receptor beta chains came from one sample sequenced in a study of cytomegalovirus exposure and HLA in healthy donors. 13 Jbeta primers and 60 Vbeta primers were used for the PCR. Profiled with immunoSEQ multiplex PCR; TCRdb holds only in-frame clones, not every one. The data contain about 130,000 clones, 70% to 85% of them seen just once; the ten biggest clones take up 1.7%. The specimen was PBMCs. Every receptor here comes from a boy between 10 and 17 years old in good health and CMV-seronegative.

The chain uses TRBV29-1 and TRBJ2-3; 8 bases line up with TRBD2. There are 14 residues in the CDR3. The V gene end was trimmed by 4 bases and the J gene end by 0 bases; junction bases not matched to a gene: 3. CDR1 SQVTM and CDR2 ANQGSEA come from the germline V gene. The chain's CDR3 is CSVVLAGSTDTQYF. The CDR3, as DNA: TGCAGCGTTGTATTAGCGGGAAGCACAGATACGCAGTATTTT.

In this sample, this clone turned up once. The chain joins TRBV18 to TRBJ2-5; TRBD2 matches 8 bases. CDR1 and CDR2 from the germline V gene are KGHSH and LQKENI. The CDR3 sequence is 15 residues long. The J segment lost 5 bases and the V segment lost 0 bases, leaving 5 bases of the junction unmatched. The CDR3, as DNA: TGTGCCAGCTCACCACCGGGACTAGGAGGGGAGACCCAGTACTTC. Translated, it gives CASSPPGLGGETQYF.

The chain combines TRBV4-2 with TRBJ2-1; possibly TRBD2 for D (5 bases). V was shortened by 5 bases and J by 4 bases, with 6 bases between the two germline ends. This CDR3 is built from 12 residues. Per the germline V gene, CDR1 is LGHNA and CDR2 is YNFKEQ. This chain's CDR3 is CASSGLYNEQFF. CDR3 nucleotides: TGTGCCAGCAGCGGACTTTACAATGAGCAGTTCTTC.

This clone was found a few times. The CDR3 region has the DNA TGTGCCAGTAGCCACAGGGAAGTAAACACTGAAGCTTTCTTT. Translated, it gives CASSHREVNTEAFF. The V and J genes are TRBV19 and TRBJ1-1, with a weak D call TRBD1 (6 bases). CDR1 LNHDA and CDR2 SQIVND come from the germline V gene (reference sequence). The CDR3 length is 14 residues. Trimming shortened V by 6 bases and J by 2 bases, and 13 bases separated the two germline ends.

V gene TRBV19 combines with J gene TRBJ1-6; 9 bases fit TRBD1. V shed 7 bases and J 10 bases; nucleotides not matched to a gene: 8. The CDR3 is made up of 14 amino acids. Germline V gene data show CDR1 as LNHDA and CDR2 as SQIVND (reference sequence). For the CDR3, the DNA is TGTGCCAGTATGGAGGGACAGGGACAGTCACCCCTCCACTTT. Encoded protein: CASMEGQGQSPLHF.

This clone was seen just once. The chain uses TRBV15 and TRBJ2-6; TRBD1 aligns across 8 bases. V shed 0 bases and J 0 bases; nucleotides not matched to a gene: 7. CDR3 length equals 19 residues. CDR1 and CDR2 from the germline V gene are LNHNV and YYDKDF (reference sequence). CDR3 nucleotides: TGTGCCACCAGCAGAGATGCTGGGACAGGATACTCTGGGGCCAACGTCCTGACTTTC. Translated: CATSRDAGTGYSGANVLTF. Supplemented by reference TRBV15 and TRBJ2-6, the full variable domain reads DAMVIQNPRYQVTQFGKPVTLSCSQTLNHNVMYWYQQKSSQAPKLLFHYYDKDFNNEADTPDNFQSRRPNTSFCFLDIRSPGLGDTAMYLCATSRDAGTGYSGANVLTFGAGSRLTVL.

The rearrangement links TRBV7-2 to TRBJ2-5, with D perhaps matching TRBD1 (5 bases). The DNA end lines up better with TRBJ2-7; the J call may be wrong. CDR1 SGHTA and CDR2 FQGNSA come from the germline V gene. This CDR3 region has 15 residues. The CDR3 DNA reads as TGTGCCAGCAGCTTAGCGCAGGGAACCTCCTACGAGCAGTACTTC. This encodes CASSLAQGTSYEQYF.

A note on this clone: A junction end diverges from the germline sequence, so it may reflect a read error. The chain links TRBV6-5 to TRBJ1-2; a possible D gene is TRBD1 (6 bases). Germline V lookup: CDR1 MNHEY, CDR2 SVGAGI. CDR3 size: 12 residues. The CDR3 nucleotides read TGTGCCAGCAGAAGGGACATCTATGGCTACCCCTTC. Translated, it gives CASRRDIYGYPF.

The V gene is TRBV7-2, the J gene TRBJ2-5; 7 bases agree with TRBD2. The CDR3 is made up of 13 amino acids. Germline V CDR1 and CDR2: SGHTA, FQGNSA. The V gene end was trimmed by 3 bases and the J gene end by 4 bases; junction bases not matched to a gene: 2. The CDR3 DNA sequence: TGTGCCAGCAGCTTCGGGGGGAGAGAGACCCAGTACTTC. Amino acid sequence: CASSFGGRETQYF.

This sequence joins TRBV5-1 and TRBJ2-5, with unresolved D. CDR3 length equals 13 residues. In germline, CDR1 is SGHRS, CDR2 YFSETQ. The V gene lost 0 bases and the J gene lost 2 bases, with 5 bases spanning the gap. This chain's CDR3 is CASSLGGQETQYF. The DNA for the CDR3 is TGCGCCAGCAGCTTGGGCGGACAAGAGACCCAGTACTTC.

The chain has TRBV5-8 and TRBJ1-4; no reliable D call. This CDR3 contains 12 residues. The V and J ends lost 0 bases and 7 bases respectively, with 4 bases between them. Germline assignment: CDR1 SGHTS and CDR2 YDEGEE. The CDR3 protein is CASSLVVEKLFF. The CDR3 DNA follows: TGTGCCAGCAGCTTGGTCGTTGAAAAACTGTTTTTT. Looking up the rest from reference TRBV5-8 and TRBJ1-4 gives the full variable domain: EAGVTQSPTHLIKTRGQQATLRCSPISGHTSVYWYQQALGLGLQFLLWYDEGEERNRGNFPPRFSGRQFPNYSSELNVNALELEDSALYLCASSLVVEKLFFGSGTQLSVL.

This chain links TRBV13 with TRBJ2-5, with D possibly TRBD2 on 5 matching bases. The V end was cut by 1 base, the J end by 8 bases, with 11 bases between. Looked up from germline, CDR1 is PRHDT and CDR2 is FYEKMQ (reference sequence). The CDR3 is 13 amino acids. The CDR3 DNA reads TGTGCCAGCAGCTTAGAGAGGGAAACTACCCAGTACTTC. It is translated as CASSLERETTQYF.

Of note for this clone: Additional DNA sequences in this sample encode the identical CDR3. The chain is built from TRBV4-2 and TRBJ2-7; 14 positions match TRBD2. Germline CDR1 and CDR2: LGHNA and YNFKEQ. CDR3 length: 16 residues. With V trimmed by 3 bases and J by 6 bases, 7 bases remained unmatched. The CDR3 protein is CASSHFGLAGGPEQYF. The CDR3 DNA follows: TGTGCCAGCAGCCACTTCGGACTAGCGGGGGGCCCCGAGCAGTACTTC.

The gene calls are TRBV27 and TRBJ2-1; tentative D call: TRBD1 (6 bases). Germline V gene sequence: CDR1 MNHEY, CDR2 SMNVEV (reference sequence). The CDR3 runs 16 residues. V was clipped by 0 bases and J by 8 bases, with 17 bases between them. In DNA, the CDR3 is TGTGCCAGCAGTTTATCACCCGGGACAAAAGACGATGAGCAGTTCTTC. Encoded protein: CASSLSPGTKDDEQFF.

V gene TRBV6-1 combines with J gene TRBJ1-4; D possibly corresponds to TRBD1 (5 bases). Per germline, CDR1 MNHNS and CDR2 SASEGT. V was shortened by 7 bases and J by 0 bases, with 12 bases between the two germline ends. The CDR3 totals 15 residues. CDR3 coding DNA: TGTGCCAGCAAAGATGGGGCTGCAACTAATGAAAAACTGTTTTTT. It is translated as CASKDGAATNEKLFF.

This sequence joins TRBV5-4 and TRBJ2-3, with TRBD2 identical over 13 bases. V was pared by 3 bases and J by 2 bases, with 3 bases of the junction left unmatched. The CDR3 consists of 16 residues. CDR1 is SGHNT and CDR2 is YYREEE in the germline V gene (reference sequence). The CDR3 is CASSSGTSGDTDTQYF. DNA for the CDR3: TGTGCCAGCAGCTCCGGGACTAGCGGGGACACAGATACGCAGTATTTT. Full variable domain (outside the CDR3, taken from reference TRBV5-4 and TRBJ2-3): ETGVTQSPTHLIKTRGQQVTLRCSSQSGHNTVSWYQQALGQGPQFIFQYYREEENGRGNFPPRFSGLQFPNYSSELNVNALELDDSALYLCASSSGTSGDTDTQYFGPGTRLTVL.

This chain uses TRBV7-3 with TRBJ2-1; 8 positions agree with TRBD2. The CDR3 runs to 15 residues. Germline loops: CDR1 SGHTA, CDR2 FQGTGA. After removal of 5 bases from V and 6 bases from J, the junction contained 9 bases not matched to a gene. CDR3 nucleotides: TGTGCCAGCAGCGTAAGCGGGGGTCATGGCAATGAGCAGTTCTTC. Translation gives CASSVSGGHGNEQFF.

This clone was counted between two and nine times. The chain uses TRBV6-1 and TRBJ1-1; maybe TRBD1 (5 bases). The V gene lost 6 bases and the J gene lost 0 bases, with 11 bases spanning the gap. Germline-derived CDR1 and CDR2 are MNHNS and SASEGT. The CDR3 runs to 14 residues. The CDR3 reads CASSDLQVNTEAFF. CDR3 bases: TGTGCCAGCAGCGACCTACAGGTGAACACTGAAGCTTTCTTT.

This clone appeared once. This chain connects TRBV5-1 to TRBJ2-2, with 8 bases aligning to TRBD1. The CDR3 is 16 residues long. After removal of 6 bases from V and 1 base from J, the junction contained 8 bases not matched to a gene. Germline-derived CDR1 and CDR2 are SGHRS and YFSETQ. The CDR3 DNA follows: TGCGCCAGCAAGGAATGGGGACAGGTGAACACCGGGGAGCTGTTTTTT. Amino acids: CASKEWGQVNTGELFF.

Worth noting for this clone: The germline gene is not matched at one end of the junction; a read error may be the cause. The genes are TRBV4-1 and TRBJ1-3; D is possibly TRBD1 (6 bases). CDR3 length: 15 amino acids. Germline V gene lookup returns CDR1 MGHRA and CDR2 YSYEKL. CDR3 coding DNA: TGCGCCAGCAGTCAAGATGGGACAACTGGAAACACCATATATTTT. Residues: CASSQDGTTGNTIYF.

This sequence joins TRBV25-1 and TRBJ2-5; 7 positions agree with TRBD2. Germline V lookup: CDR1 MGHDK, CDR2 SYGVNS. V was clipped by 5 bases and J by 7 bases; unmatched bases: 10. The CDR3 spans 14 residues. Here the CDR3 reads CASSLPSGGGTQYF. The CDR3 nucleotides are TGTGCCAGCAGTCTCCCTAGCGGCGGGGGGACCCAGTACTTC.

The rearrangement uses TRBV4-1 and TRBJ2-7, with D possibly being TRBD2 (5 bases). Germline V gene sequence: CDR1 MGHRA, CDR2 YSYEKL. This CDR3 comprises 14 residues. The V and J ends lost 3 bases and 5 bases respectively, with 14 bases between them. DNA for the CDR3: TGCGCCAGCAGCCACGTGGCGGCAGCGGACGAGCAGTACTTC. This sequence encodes CASSHVAAADEQYF.

V usage is TRBV27 and J usage is TRBJ1-6; no clear D gene. The CDR3 covers 13 residues. Germline loops: CDR1 MNHEY, CDR2 SMNVEV (reference sequence). The V and J ends lost 2 bases and 6 bases respectively, with 5 bases between them. The CDR3 nucleotides are TGTGCCAGCAGTTTACGGGTTAATTCACCCCTCCACTTT. Encoded protein: CASSLRVNSPLHF.

The chain is built from TRBV27 and TRBJ1-5; 8 positions agree with TRBD1. CDR1 and CDR2 from the germline V gene are MNHEY and SMNVEV (reference sequence). V was clipped by 5 bases and J by 7 bases; unmatched bases: 4. This CDR3 has 13 amino acids. The CDR3 nucleotides read TGTGCCAGCAGTCCAGGGGGCAGACAGCCCCAGCATTTT. Its translation is CASSPGGRQPQHF.

The chain links TRBV13 to TRBJ2-7, with 7 bases identical to TRBD1. The V segment lost 8 bases and the J segment 1 base; nucleotides outside the gene matches: 2. Per germline, CDR1 PRHDT and CDR2 FYEKMQ (reference sequence). The CDR3 length is 12 residues. The CDR3 DNA follows: TGTGCCAGCCAACAGGGGTCCTACGAGCAGTACTTC. Its protein is CASQQGSYEQYF.